The rows below give T cell receptor beta chains drawn from one sample of a study of cytomegalovirus exposure and HLA in healthy donors. Using immunoSEQ multiplex PCR, the repertoire was profiled, and TCRdb retains in-frame clones only, with some absent. This listing includes roughly 120,000 clones. Sequenced: PBMCs. Every receptor here comes from a man aged 40-55 years in good health and CMV-seronegative. Each CDR3 is given without its conserved first and last residue. D genes are given only for firm matches.

j_call d_call v_call cdr3_aa
TRBJ2-7 TRBD2 TRBV7-3 ASSLTGGLADSYEQY
TRBJ2-5 TRBD2 TRBV11-2 ASSLRFSGRGETQY
TRBJ2-2 TRBD1 TRBV7-2 ASSRQGATNTGELF
TRBJ2-2 TRBD2 TRBV7-2 ASSLVSGSKGELF
TRBJ2-7 . TRBV5-5 ASSLIPTNYEQY
TRBJ1-3 . TRBV18 ASSPLQDSGNTIY
TRBJ1-3 . TRBV18 ASSPERAGGNTIY
TRBJ1-5 . TRBV6-5 ASSYSGGSNQPQH
TRBJ2-2 . TRBV18 ASSSLAITGELF
TRBJ2-5 . TRBV6-5 ASTQGTTRY
TRBJ2-1 TRBD1 TRBV6-6 ASSNERGQVSEQF
TRBJ2-5 TRBD1 TRBV15 ATSRLGQGPETQY
TRBJ1-2 . TRBV25-1 ASSPPGDHYGYT
TRBJ1-2 . TRBV29-1 SVPTSGYQANYGYT
TRBJ1-2 TRBD1 TRBV18 ASSPLGQGADYGYT
TRBJ2-7 TRBD1 TRBV6-5 ASSRTTGAPYEQY
TRBJ2-7 TRBD1 TRBV2 ASTRDRGSFYEQY
TRBJ1-5 . TRBV2 ASSEDSYQPQH
TRBJ1-1 . TRBV4-3 ASSQTGNTEAF
TRBJ1-6 . TRBV6-5 ASSYGGDNSPLH
TRBJ1-1 TRBD1 TRBV5-6 ASSFRQGEAF
TRBJ1-5 . TRBV11-2 ASSQGRANGNQPQH
TRBJ2-1 TRBD1 TRBV5-4 ASSIQGTGRNEQF